Here is one T cell receptor beta chain with its context. The record originates from a study of blood T cell repertoires in COVID-19. The wider study: T cells, B-cell-depleted T cells, or PBMCs supplied cDNA or gDNA.

Trimming cost V 3 bases and J 9 bases, with 12 bases left between them. CDR3 size: 13 residues. The germline V gene encodes CDR1 GTSNPN and CDR2 SVGIG (reference sequence). Profiled with immunoSEQ multiplex PCR; TCRdb holds only in-frame clones, not every one. The table has about 140,000 clones, about 83% seen once. Sequences were obtained from peripheral blood. The origin of this receptor is a woman between 35 and 50 years old with acute or convalescent COVID-19. The chain has TRBV30 and TRBJ1-6; a weak D match, TRBD1 (6 bases). CDR3 in DNA: TGTGCCTGGAGCCGAGGACAGTCTTCACCCCTCCACTTT. It translates to CAWSRGQSSPLHF.